A single TCR beta chain is shown here with its context. Sorting captured naive CD8 T cells as CD8+CD4-CCR7+CD45RA+. This sample was taken from a study of molecular identifiers for immune sequencing clone quantification. Study background: RNA from around 20,000 or 100,000 naive CD8 cells was split five ways in replicates, with four sequenced.

Previously described methods and listed TCR primers produced bulk TCR libraries. TCRdb reanalysed the PCR reads using MiXCR and keeps one entry per CDR3 protein. The table lists a few hundred thousand distinct CDR3 sequences, about a fifth of them singletons. This CDR3 contains 16 residues. Germline V lookup: CDR1 SGDLS, CDR2 YYNGEE. The V and J ends lost 4 bases and 0 bases respectively, with 17 bases between them. Sequenced: naive CD8+ T cells from blood, with Jurkat cell RNA spiked in. Subset described: FACS-sorted CD8+CD4-CCR7+CD45RA+ naive T cells. This chain joins TRBV9 and TRBJ2-7; tentatively, D is TRBD1 (5 bases). This TCR derives from a human donor in good health. Some libraries in this study had Jurkat cell RNA spiked in. CDR3 coding DNA: TGTGCCAGCAGCCTTTCCCTGGGGCAGAGCTCCTACGAGCAGTACTTC. It is translated as CASSLSLGQSSYEQYF.